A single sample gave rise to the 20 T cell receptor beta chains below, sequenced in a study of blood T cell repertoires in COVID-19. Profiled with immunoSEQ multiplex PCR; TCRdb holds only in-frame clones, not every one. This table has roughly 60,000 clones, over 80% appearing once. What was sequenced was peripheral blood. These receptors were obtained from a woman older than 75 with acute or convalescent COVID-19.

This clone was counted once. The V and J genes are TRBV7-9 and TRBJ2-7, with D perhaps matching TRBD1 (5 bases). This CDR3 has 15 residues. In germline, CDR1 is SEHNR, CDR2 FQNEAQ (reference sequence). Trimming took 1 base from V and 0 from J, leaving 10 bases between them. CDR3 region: CASSLGQLSSYEQYF. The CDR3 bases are TGTGCCAGCAGCTTAGGACAGTTGAGCTCCTACGAGCAGTACTTC.

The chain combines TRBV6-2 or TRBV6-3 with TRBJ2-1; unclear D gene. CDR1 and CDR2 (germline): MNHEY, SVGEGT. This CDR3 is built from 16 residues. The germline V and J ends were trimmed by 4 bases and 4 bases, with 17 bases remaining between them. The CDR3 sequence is CASSFAISGAYNEQFF. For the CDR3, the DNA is TGTGCCAGCAGTTTTGCAATTTCCGGTGCATACAATGAGCAGTTCTTC.

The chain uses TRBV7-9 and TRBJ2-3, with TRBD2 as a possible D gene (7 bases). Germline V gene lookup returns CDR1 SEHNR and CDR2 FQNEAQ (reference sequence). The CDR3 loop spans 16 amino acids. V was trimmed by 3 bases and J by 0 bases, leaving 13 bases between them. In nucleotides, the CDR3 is TGTGCCAGCAGCTTCTATCGGGGGGCTAGCACAGATACGCAGTATTTT. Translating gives CASSFYRGASTDTQYF.

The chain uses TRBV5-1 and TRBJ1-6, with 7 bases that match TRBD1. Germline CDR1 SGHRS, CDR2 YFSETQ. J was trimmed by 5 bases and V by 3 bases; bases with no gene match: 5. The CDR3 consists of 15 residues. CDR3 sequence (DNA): TGCGCCAGCAGCTCACAGGGGACGGATAATTCACCCCTCCACTTT. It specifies CASSSQGTDNSPLHF.

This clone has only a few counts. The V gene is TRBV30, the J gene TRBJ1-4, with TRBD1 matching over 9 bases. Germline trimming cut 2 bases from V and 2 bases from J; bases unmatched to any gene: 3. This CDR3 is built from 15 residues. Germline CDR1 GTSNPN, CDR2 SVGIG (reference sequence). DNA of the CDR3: TGTGCCTGGAGTCCGGACAGGGGCACTAATGAAAAACTGTTTTTT. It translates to CAWSPDRGTNEKLFF.

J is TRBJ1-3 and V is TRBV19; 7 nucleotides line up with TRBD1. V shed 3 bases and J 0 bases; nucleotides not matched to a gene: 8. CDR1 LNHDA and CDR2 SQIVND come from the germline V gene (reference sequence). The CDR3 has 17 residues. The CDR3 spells CASSIFGTELSGNTIYF. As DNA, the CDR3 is TGTGCCAGTAGTATTTTCGGGACAGAACTCTCTGGAAACACCATATATTTT.

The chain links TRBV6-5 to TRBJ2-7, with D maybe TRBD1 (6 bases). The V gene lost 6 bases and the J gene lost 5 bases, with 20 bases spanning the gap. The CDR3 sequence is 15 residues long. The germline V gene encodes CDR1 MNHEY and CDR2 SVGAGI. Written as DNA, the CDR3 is TGTGCCAGCAGGCCGCCGGGACAAGAGTCCCACGAGCAGTACTTC. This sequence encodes CASRPPGQESHEQYF.

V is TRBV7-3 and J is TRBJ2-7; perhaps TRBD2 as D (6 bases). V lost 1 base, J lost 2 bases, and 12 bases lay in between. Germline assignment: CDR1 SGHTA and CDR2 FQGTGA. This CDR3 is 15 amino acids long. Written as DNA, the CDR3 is TGTGCCAGCAGCTTAATGGGGACGGGAGCCTACGAGCAGTACTTC. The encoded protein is CASSLMGTGAYEQYF.

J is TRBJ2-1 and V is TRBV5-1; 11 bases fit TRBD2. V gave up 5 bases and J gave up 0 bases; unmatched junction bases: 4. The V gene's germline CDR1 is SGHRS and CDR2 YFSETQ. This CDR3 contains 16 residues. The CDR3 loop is CASRLAGGSSYNEQFF. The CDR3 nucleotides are TGCGCCAGCAGGCTAGCGGGGGGAAGCTCCTACAATGAGCAGTTCTTC.

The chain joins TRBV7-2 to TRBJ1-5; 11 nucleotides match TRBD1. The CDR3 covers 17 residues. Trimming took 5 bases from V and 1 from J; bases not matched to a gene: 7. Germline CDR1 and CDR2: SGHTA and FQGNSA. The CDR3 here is CASSRGQGAVSNQPQHF. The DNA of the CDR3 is TGTGCCAGCAGCCGTGGACAGGGGGCTGTGAGCAATCAGCCCCAGCATTTT.

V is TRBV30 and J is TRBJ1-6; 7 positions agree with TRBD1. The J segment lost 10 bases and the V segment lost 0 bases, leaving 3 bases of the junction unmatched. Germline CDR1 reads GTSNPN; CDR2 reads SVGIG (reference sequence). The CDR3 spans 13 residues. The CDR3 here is CAWSVTGQSPLHF. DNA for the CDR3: TGTGCCTGGAGTGTAACGGGACAGTCACCCCTCCACTTT.

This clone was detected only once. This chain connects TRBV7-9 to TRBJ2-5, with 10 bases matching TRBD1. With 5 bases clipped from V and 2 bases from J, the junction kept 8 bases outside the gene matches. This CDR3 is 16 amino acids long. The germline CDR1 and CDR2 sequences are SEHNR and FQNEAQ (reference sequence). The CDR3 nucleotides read TGTGCCAGCAGCCCACCGGGACAGGGGACGCAAGAGACCCAGTACTTC. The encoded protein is CASSPPGQGTQETQYF.

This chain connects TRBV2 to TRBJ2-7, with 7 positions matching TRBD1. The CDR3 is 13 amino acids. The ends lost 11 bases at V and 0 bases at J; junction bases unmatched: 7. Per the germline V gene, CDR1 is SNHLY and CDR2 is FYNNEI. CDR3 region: CAGTRDSSYEQYF. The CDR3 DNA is TGTGCCGGGACGAGGGACAGCTCCTACGAGCAGTACTTC.

Here the CDR3 DNA reads TGTGCCAGCAGCCCAGACAGGGTGAACACTGAAGCTTTCTTT. This translates into CASSPDRVNTEAFF. V usage is TRBV9 and J usage is TRBJ1-1; 7 bases fit TRBD1. CDR1 is SGDLS and CDR2 is YYNGEE in the germline V gene. The CDR3 has 14 residues. Losses at the gene ends were 4 bases for V and 0 bases for J; bases not matched to a gene: 3.

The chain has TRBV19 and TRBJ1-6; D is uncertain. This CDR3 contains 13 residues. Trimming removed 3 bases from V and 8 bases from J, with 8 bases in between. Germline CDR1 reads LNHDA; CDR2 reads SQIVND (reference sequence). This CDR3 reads CASSILVDSPLHF. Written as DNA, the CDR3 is TGTGCCAGTAGTATTTTAGTTGATTCACCCCTCCACTTT.

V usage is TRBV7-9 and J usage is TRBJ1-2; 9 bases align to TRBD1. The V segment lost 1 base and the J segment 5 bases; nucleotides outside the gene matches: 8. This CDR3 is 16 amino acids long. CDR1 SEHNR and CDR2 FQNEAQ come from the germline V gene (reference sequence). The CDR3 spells CASSLGVGTGKYGYTF. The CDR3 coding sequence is TGTGCCAGCAGCTTAGGGGTAGGGACAGGGAAGTATGGCTACACCTTC.

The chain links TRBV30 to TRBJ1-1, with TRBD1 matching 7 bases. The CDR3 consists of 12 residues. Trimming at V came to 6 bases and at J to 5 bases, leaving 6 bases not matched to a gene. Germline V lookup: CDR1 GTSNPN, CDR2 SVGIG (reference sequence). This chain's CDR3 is CACSRGRTEAFF. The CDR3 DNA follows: TGTGCCTGCTCGAGGGGGCGGACTGAAGCTTTCTTT.

The CDR3 nucleotides read TGTGCCAGCAGCTTAGGGCTACTAGAGCAGTTCTTC. Its protein product is CASSLGLLEQFF. The chain combines TRBV7-2 with TRBJ2-1; D call uncertain. V lost 1 base and J 10 bases, leaving 8 bases between the germline ends. The CDR3 has 12 residues. Germline-derived CDR1 and CDR2 are SGHTA and FQGNSA.

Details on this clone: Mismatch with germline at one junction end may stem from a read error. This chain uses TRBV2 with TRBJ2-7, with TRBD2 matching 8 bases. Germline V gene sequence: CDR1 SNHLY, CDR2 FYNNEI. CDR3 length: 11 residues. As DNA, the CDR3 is TGTGCCAGCAGTGAAGCACTAGCGGTGGTCTTC. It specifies CASSEALAVVF.

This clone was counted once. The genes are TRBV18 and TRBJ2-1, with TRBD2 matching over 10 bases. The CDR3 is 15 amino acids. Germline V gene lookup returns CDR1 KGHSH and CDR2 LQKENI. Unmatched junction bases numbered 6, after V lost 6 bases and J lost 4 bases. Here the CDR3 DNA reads TGTGCCAGCTCGCCAGGGACTAGCGCTTACAATGAGCAGTTCTTC. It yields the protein CASSPGTSAYNEQFF.